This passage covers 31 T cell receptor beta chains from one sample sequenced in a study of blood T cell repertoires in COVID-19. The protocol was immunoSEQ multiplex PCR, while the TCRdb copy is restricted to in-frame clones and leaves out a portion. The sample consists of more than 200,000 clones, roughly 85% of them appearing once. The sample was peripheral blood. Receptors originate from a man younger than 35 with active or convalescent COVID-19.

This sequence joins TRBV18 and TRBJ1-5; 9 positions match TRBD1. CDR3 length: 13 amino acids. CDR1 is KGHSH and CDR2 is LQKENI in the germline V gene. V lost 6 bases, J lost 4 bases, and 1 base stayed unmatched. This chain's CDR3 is CASSDRGNQPQHF. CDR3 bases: TGTGCCAGCTCGGACAGGGGAAATCAGCCCCAGCATTTT.

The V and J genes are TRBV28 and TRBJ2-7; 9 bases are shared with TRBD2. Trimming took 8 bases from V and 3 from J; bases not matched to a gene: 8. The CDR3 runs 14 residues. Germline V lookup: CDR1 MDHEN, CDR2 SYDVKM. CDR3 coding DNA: TGTGCCAGCCACAGTGTGCGGGAGGGCTACGAGCAGTACTTC. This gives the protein CASHSVREGYEQYF.

The CDR3 DNA sequence: TGTGCCATCAGTGAGTCGGGTATTCAGGAGGGTGGCACTGAAGCTTTCTTT. Protein: CAISESGIQEGGTEAFF. This chain links TRBV10-3 with TRBJ1-1; D is unresolved. The germline V gene has CDR1 ENHRY and CDR2 SYGVKD. Trimming left V 0 bases short and J 4 bases short, with 18 bases between. The CDR3 spans 17 residues.

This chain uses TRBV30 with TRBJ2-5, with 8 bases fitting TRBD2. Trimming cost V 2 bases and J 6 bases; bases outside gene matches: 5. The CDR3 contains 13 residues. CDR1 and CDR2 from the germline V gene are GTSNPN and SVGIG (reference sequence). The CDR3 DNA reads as TGTGCCTGGAGTACGGGGGGGCTAAAGACCCAGTACTTC. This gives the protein CAWSTGGLKTQYF.

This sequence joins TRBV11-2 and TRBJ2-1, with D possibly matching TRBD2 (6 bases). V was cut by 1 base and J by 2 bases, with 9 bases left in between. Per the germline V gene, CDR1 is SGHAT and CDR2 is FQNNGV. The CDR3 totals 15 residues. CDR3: CASSLVASAYNEQFF. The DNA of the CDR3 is TGTGCCAGCAGCTTAGTTGCTAGCGCCTACAATGAGCAGTTCTTC. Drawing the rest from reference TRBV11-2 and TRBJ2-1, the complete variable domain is EAGVAQSPRYKIIEKRQSVAFWCNPISGHATLYWYQQILGQGPKLLIQFQNNGVVDDSQLPKDRFSAERLKGVDSTLKIQPAKLEDSAVYLCASSLVASAYNEQFFGPGTRLTVL.

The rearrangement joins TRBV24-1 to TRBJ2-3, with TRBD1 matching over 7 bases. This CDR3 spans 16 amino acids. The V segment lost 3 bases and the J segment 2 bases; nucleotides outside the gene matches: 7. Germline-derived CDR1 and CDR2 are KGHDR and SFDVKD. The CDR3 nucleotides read TGTGCCACCAGTGATCCTGGACAGGACCCCACAGATACGCAGTATTTT. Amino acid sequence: CATSDPGQDPTDTQYF.

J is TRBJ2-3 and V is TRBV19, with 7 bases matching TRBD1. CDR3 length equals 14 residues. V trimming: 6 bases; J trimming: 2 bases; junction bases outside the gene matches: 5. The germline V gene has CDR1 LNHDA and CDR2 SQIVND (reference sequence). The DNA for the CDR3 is TGTGCCAGTAGCTCGGACAGGCTCACAGATACGCAGTATTTT. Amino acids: CASSSDRLTDTQYF.

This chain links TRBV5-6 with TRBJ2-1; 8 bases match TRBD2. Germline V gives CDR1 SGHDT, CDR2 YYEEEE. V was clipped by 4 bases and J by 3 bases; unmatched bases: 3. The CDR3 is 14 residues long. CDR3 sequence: CASSSGSRYNEQFF. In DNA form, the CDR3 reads TGTGCCAGCAGCAGCGGGAGTCGCTACAATGAGCAGTTCTTC.

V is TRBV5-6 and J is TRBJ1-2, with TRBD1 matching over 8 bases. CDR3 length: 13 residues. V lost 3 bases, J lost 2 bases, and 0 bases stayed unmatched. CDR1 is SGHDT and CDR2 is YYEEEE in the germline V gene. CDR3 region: CASSWDRNYGYTF. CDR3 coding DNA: TGTGCCAGCAGCTGGGACAGGAACTATGGCTACACCTTC. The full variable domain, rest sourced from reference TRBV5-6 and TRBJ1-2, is DAGVTQSPTHLIKTRGQQVTLRCSPKSGHDTVSWYQQALGQGPQFIFQYYEEEERQRGNFPDRFSGHQFPNYSSELNVNALLLGDSALYLCASSWDRNYGYTFGSGTRLTVV.

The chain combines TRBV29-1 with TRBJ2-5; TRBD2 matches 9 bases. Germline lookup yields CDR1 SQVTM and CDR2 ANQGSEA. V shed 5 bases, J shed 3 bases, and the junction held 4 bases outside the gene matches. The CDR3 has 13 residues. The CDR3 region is CSVRPSGKETQYF. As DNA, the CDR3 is TGCAGCGTTAGGCCTAGCGGGAAAGAGACCCAGTACTTC.

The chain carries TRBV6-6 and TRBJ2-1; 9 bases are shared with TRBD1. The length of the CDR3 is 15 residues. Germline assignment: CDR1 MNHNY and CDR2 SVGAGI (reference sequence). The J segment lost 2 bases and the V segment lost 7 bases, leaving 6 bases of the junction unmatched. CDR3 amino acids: CASKAGTGTYNEQFF. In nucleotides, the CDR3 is TGTGCCAGCAAGGCCGGGACAGGGACCTACAATGAGCAGTTCTTC.

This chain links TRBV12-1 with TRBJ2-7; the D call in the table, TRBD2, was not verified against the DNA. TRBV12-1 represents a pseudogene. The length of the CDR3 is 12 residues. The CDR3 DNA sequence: TGTGCCAGCAGTTCCCCGGGGTACGAGCAGTACTTC. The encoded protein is CASSSPGYEQYF.

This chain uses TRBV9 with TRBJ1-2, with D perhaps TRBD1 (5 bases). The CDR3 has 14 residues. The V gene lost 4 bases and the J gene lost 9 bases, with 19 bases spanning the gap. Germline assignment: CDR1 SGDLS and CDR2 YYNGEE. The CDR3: CASSPQQVSLSYTF. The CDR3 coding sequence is TGTGCCAGCAGCCCACAACAGGTCTCTTTAAGCTACACCTTC.

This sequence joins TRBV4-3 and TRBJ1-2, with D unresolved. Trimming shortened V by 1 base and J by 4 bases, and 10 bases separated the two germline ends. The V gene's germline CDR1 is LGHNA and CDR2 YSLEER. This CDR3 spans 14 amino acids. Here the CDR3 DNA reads TGCGCCAGCAGCCAAGTTCCAGCGACCTATGGCTACACCTTC. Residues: CASSQVPATYGYTF.

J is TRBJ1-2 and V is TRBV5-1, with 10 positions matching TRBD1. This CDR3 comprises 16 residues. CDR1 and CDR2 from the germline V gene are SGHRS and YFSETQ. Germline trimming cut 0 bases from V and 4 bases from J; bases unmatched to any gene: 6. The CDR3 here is CASSLDGTGAPYGYTF. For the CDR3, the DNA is TGCGCCAGCAGCTTGGATGGGACAGGGGCGCCCTATGGCTACACCTTC.

CDR3 nucleotides: TGTGCCAGTAGTATAGGTCTAGATGAGACCCAGTACTTC. Residues: CASSIGLDETQYF. V and J are TRBV19 and TRBJ2-5; no definite D call. The CDR3 totals 13 residues. Deletions cut 1 base from V and 5 bases from J, with 8 bases between. Germline CDR1 reads LNHDA; CDR2 reads SQIVND (reference sequence).

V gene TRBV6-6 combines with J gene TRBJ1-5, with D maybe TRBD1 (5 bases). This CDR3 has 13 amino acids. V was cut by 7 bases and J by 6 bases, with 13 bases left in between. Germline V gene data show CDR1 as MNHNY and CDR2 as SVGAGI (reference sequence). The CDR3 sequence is CASIGASGQPQHF. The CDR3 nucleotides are TGTGCCAGCATAGGGGCCTCGGGTCAGCCCCAGCATTTT.

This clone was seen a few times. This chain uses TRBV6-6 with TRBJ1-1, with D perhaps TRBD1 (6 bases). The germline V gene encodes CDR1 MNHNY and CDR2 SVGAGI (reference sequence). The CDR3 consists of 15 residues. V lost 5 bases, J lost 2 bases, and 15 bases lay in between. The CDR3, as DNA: TGTGCCAGCAGTCGTGGACAGTCCTCAAACACTGAAGCTTTCTTT. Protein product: CASSRGQSSNTEAFF.

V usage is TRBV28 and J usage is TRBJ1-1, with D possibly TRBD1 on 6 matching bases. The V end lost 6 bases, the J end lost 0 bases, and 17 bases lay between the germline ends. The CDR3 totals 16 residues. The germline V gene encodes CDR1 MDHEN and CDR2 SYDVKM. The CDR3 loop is CASSPLRDMVNTEAFF. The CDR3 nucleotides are TGTGCCAGCAGCCCTCTCCGGGACATGGTGAACACTGAAGCTTTCTTT.

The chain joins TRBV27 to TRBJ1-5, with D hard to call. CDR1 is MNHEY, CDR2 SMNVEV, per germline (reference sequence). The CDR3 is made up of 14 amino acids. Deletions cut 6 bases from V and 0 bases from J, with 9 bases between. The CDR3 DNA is TGTGCCAGCAGAAGAGGGTCTAGCAATCAGCCCCAGCATTTT. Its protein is CASRRGSSNQPQHF.

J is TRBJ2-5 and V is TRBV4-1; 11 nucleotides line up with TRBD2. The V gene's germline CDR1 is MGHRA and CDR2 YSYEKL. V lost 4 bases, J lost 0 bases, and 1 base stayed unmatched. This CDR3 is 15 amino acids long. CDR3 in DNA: TGCGCCAGCAGCCCTAGCGGGGGGAACCAAGAGACCCAGTACTTC. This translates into CASSPSGGNQETQYF.

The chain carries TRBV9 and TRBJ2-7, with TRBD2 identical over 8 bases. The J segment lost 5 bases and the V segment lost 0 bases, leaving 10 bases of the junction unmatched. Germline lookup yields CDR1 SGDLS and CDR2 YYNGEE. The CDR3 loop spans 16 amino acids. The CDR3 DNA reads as TGTGCCAGCAGCGTAGGGCCAGCGGGAGAGACCCACGAGCAGTACTTC. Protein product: CASSVGPAGETHEQYF.

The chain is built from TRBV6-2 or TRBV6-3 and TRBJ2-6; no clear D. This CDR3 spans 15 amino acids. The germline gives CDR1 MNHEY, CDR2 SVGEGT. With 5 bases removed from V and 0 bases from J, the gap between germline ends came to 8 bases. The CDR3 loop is CASSKDSSGANVLTF. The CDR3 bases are TGTGCCAGCAGTAAAGATAGCTCTGGGGCCAACGTCCTGACTTTC.

CDR3 nucleotides: TGTGCCAGCAGCTTAAGCGGACAGATCGGCTATGGCTACACCTTC. Translation: CASSLSGQIGYGYTF. The V gene is TRBV7-3, the J gene TRBJ1-2, with D possibly being TRBD1 (6 bases). The germline gives CDR1 SGHTA, CDR2 FQGTGA. The CDR3 has 15 amino acids. With 1 base removed from V and 4 bases from J, the gap between germline ends came to 13 bases. Looking up the rest from reference TRBV7-3 and TRBJ1-2 gives the full variable domain: GAGVSQTPSNKVTEKGKYVELRCDPISGHTALYWYRQSLGQGPEFLIYFQGTGAADDSGLPNDRFFAVRPEGSVSTLKIQRTERGDSAVYLCASSLSGQIGYGYTFGSGTRLTVV.

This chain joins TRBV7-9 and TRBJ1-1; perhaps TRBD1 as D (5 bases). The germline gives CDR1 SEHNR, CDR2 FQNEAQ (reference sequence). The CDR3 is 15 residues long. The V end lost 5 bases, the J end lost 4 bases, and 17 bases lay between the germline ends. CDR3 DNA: TGTGCCAGCAGCGCTATGGGGGGAGTAGGCACTGAAGCTTTCTTT. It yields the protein CASSAMGGVGTEAFF.

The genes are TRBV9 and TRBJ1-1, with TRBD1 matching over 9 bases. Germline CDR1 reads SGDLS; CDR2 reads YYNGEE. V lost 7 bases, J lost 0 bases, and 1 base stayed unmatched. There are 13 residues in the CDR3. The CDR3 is CASGDRVNTEAFF. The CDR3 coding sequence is TGTGCCAGCGGGGACAGGGTGAACACTGAAGCTTTCTTT.

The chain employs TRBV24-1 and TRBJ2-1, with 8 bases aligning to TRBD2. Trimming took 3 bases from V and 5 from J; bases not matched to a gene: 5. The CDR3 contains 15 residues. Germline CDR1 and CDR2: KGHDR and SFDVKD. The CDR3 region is CATSDPIAGNNEQFF. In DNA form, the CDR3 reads TGTGCCACCAGTGATCCGATAGCGGGGAACAATGAGCAGTTCTTC.

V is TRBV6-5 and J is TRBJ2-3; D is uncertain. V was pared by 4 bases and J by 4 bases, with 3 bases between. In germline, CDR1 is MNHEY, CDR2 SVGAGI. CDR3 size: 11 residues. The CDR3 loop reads CASSSADTQYF. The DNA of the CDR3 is TGTGCCAGCAGTTCCGCAGATACGCAGTATTTT.

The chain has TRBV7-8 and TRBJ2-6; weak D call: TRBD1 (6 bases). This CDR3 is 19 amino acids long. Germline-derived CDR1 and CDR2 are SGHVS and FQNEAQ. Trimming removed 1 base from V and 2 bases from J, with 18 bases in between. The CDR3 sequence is CASSLETGASSTGANVLTF. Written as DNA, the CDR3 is TGTGCCAGCAGCTTAGAGACAGGTGCTAGTTCAACTGGGGCCAACGTCCTGACTTTC.

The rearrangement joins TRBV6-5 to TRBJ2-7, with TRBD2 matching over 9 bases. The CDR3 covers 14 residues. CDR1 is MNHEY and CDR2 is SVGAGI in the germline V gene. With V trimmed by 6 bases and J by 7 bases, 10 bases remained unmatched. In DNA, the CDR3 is TGTGCCAGCAGGATACCCTTAGCGGGAGAGGAGCAGTACTTC. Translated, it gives CASRIPLAGEEQYF.

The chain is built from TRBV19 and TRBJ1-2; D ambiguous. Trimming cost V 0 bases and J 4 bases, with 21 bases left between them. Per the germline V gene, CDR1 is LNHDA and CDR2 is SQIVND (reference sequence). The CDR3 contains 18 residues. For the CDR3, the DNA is TGTGCCAGTAGTATAGATGGTAGGGCCACACACCGGGGCTATGGCTACACCTTC. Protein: CASSIDGRATHRGYGYTF.